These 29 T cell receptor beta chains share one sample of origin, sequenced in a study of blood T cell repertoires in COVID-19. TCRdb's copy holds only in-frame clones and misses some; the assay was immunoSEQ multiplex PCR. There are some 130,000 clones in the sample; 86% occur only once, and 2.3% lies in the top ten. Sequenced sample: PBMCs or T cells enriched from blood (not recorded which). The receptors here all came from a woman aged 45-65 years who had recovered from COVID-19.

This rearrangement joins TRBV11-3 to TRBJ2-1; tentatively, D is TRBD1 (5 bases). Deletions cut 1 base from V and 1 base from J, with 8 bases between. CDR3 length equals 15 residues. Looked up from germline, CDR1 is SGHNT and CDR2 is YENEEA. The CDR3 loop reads CASSLGGRSYNEQFF. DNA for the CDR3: TGTGCCAGCAGCTTAGGGGGCAGGTCCTACAATGAGCAGTTCTTC.

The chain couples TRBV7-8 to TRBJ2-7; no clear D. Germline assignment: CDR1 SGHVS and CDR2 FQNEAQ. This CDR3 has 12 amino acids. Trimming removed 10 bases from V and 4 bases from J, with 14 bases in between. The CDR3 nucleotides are TGTGCCACCAAGCTAGTCGGATACGAGCAGTACTTC. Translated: CATKLVGYEQYF.

CDR3: CASSHRLAGGIYNEQFF. The CDR3 DNA follows: TGTGCCAGCAGTCACAGACTAGCGGGGGGGATCTACAATGAGCAGTTCTTC. The chain employs TRBV6-2 or TRBV6-3 and TRBJ2-1, with 14 nucleotides matching TRBD2. Trimming took 5 bases from V and 3 from J; bases not matched to a gene: 6. CDR1 is MNHEY, CDR2 SVGEGT, per germline. The CDR3 totals 17 residues.

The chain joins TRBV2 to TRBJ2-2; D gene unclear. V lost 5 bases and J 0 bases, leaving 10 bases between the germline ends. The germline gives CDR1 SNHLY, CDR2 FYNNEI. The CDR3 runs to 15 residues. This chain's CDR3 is CASSPRAANTGELFF. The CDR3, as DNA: TGTGCCAGCAGTCCCCGCGCCGCGAACACCGGGGAGCTGTTTTTT.

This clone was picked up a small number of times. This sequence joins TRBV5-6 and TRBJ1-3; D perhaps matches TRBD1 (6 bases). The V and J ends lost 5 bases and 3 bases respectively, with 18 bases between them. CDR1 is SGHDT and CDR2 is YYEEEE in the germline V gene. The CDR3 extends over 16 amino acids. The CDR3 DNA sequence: TGTGCCAGCAGACCGGGACACAATTCGGGTGGAAACACCATATATTTT. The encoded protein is CASRPGHNSGGNTIYF.

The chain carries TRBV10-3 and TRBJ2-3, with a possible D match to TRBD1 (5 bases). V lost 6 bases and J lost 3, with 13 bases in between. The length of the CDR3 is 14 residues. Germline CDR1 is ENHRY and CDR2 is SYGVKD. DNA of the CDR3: TGTGCCATCAGCGGGCTTGGGGCGACAGATACGCAGTATTTT. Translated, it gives CAISGLGATDTQYF.

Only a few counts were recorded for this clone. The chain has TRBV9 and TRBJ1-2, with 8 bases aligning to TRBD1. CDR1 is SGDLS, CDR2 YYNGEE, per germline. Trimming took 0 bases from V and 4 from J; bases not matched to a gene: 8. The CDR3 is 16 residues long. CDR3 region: CASSVGAGGGGYGYTF. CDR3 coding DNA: TGTGCCAGCAGCGTAGGGGCAGGGGGCGGAGGCTATGGCTACACCTTC.

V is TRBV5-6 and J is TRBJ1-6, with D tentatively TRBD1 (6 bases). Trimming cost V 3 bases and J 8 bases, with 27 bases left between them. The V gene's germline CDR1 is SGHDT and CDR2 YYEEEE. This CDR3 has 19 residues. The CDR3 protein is CASSSRNYQGREIYSPLHF. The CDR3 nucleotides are TGTGCCAGCAGCTCACGGAACTATCAGGGGCGCGAGATATATTCACCCCTCCACTTT.

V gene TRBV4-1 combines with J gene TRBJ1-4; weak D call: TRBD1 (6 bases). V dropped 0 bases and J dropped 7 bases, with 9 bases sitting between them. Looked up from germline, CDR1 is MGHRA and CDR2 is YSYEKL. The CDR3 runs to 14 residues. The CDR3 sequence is CASSQEWTAEKLFF. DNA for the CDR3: TGCGCCAGCAGCCAAGAATGGACAGCTGAAAAACTGTTTTTT.

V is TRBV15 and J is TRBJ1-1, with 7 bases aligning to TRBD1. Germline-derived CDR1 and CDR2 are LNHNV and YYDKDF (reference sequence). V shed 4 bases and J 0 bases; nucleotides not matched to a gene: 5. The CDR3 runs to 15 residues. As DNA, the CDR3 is TGTGCCACCAGCAAAGACAGGGTGGTGAACACTGAAGCTTTCTTT. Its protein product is CATSKDRVVNTEAFF. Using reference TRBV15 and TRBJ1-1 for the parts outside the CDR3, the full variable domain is DAMVIQNPRYQVTQFGKPVTLSCSQTLNHNVMYWYQQKSSQAPKLLFHYYDKDFNNEADTPDNFQSRRPNTSFCFLDIRSPGLGDTAMYLCATSKDRVVNTEAFFGQGTRLTVV.

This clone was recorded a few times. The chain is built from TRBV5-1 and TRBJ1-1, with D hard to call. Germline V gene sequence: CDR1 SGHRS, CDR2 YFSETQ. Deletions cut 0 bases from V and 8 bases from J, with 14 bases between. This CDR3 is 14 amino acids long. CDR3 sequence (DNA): TGCGCCAGCAGCTTGGAGGCCAGATCGGGAGAAGCTTTCTTT. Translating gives CASSLEARSGEAFF. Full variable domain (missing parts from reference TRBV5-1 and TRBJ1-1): KAGVTQTPRYLIKTRGQQVTLSCSPISGHRSVSWYQQTPGQGLQFLFEYFSETQRNKGNFPGRFSGRQFSNSRSEMNVSTLELGDSALYLCASSLEARSGEAFFGQGTRLTVV.

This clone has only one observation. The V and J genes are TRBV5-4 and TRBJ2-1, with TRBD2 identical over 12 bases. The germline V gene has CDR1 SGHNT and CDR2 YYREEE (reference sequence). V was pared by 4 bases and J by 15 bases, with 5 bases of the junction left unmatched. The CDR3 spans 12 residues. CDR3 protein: CASSTSGGTSFF. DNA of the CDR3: TGTGCCAGCAGCACTAGCGGGGGGACATCGTTCTTC.

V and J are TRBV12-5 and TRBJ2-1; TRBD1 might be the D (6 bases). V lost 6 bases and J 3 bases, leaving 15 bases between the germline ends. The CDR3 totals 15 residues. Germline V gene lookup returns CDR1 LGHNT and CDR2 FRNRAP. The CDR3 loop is CASGPRGSIYNEQFF. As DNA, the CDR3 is TGTGCTAGTGGCCCCAGGGGCTCGATCTACAATGAGCAGTTCTTC.

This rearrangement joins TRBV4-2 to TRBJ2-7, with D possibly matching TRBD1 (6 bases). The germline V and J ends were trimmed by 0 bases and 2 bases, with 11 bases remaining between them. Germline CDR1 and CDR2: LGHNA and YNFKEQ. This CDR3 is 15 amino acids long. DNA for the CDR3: TGTGCCAGCAGCCAAGAGTGGGACACCACCTACGAGCAGTACTTC. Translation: CASSQEWDTTYEQYF.

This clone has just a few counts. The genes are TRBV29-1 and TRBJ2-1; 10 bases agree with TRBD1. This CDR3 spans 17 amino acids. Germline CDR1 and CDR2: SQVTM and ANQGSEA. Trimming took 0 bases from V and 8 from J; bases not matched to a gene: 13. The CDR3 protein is CSVEDRLGTGVVDEQFF. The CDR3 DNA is TGCAGCGTTGAAGATCGACTCGGGACAGGGGTTGTCGATGAGCAGTTCTTC.

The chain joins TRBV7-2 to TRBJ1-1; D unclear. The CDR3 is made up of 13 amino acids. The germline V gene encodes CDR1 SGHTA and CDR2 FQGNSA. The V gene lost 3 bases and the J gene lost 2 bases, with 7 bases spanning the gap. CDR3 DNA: TGTGCCAGCAGCTTGACACATAACACTGAAGCTTTCTTT. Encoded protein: CASSLTHNTEAFF.

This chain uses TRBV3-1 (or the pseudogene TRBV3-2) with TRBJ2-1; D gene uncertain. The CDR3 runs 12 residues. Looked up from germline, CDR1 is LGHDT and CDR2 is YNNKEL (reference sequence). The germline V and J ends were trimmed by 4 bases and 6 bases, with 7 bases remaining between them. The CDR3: CASSPPLNEQFF. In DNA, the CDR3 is TGTGCCAGCAGCCCCCCCCTCAATGAGCAGTTCTTC.

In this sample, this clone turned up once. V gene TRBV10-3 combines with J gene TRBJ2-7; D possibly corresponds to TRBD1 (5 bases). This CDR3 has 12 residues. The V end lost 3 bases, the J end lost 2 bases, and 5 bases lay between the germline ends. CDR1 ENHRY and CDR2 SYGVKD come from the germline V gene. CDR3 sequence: CAISDRAYEQYF. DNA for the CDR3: TGTGCCATCAGTGACAGGGCCTACGAGCAGTACTTC.

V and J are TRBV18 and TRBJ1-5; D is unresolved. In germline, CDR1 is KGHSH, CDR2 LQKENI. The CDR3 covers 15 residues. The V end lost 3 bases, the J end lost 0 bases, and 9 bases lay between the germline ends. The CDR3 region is CASSPGLDSNQPQHF. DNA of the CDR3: TGTGCCAGCTCACCCGGACTTGATAGCAATCAGCCCCAGCATTTT.

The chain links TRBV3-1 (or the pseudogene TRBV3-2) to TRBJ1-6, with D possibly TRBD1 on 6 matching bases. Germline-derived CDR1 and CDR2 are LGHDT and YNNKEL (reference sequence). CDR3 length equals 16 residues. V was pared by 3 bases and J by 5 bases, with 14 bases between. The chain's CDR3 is CASSHSTGTNNSPLHF. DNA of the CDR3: TGTGCCAGCAGCCACTCGACAGGAACCAATAATTCACCCCTCCACTTT.

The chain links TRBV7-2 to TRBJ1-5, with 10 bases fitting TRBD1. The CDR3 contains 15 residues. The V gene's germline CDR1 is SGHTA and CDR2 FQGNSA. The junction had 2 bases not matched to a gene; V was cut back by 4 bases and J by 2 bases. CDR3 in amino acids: CASSSGTGGNQPQHF. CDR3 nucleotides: TGTGCCAGCAGCTCCGGGACAGGGGGCAATCAGCCCCAGCATTTT.

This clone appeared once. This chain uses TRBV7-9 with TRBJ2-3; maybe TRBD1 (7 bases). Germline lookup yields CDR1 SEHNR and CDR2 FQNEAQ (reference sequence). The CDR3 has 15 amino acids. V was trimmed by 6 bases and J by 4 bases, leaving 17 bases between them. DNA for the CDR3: TGTGCCAGCAGACCGAAGACAGGGAGGTCAGATACGCAGTATTTT. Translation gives CASRPKTGRSDTQYF.

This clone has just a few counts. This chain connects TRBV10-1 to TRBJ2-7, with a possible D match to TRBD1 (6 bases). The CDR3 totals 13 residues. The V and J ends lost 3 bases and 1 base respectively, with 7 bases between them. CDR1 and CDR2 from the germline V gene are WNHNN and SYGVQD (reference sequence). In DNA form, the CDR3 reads TGCGCCAGCAGTGACAGGGGTTCCTACGAGCAGTACTTC. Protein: CASSDRGSYEQYF.

The chain's CDR3 is CASSPPTGRYGYTF. The CDR3 coding sequence is TGTGCCAGCTCACCACCGACAGGGAGATATGGCTACACCTTC. The gene calls are TRBV18 and TRBJ1-2, with 7 positions matching TRBD1. V gave up 0 bases and J gave up 5 bases; unmatched junction bases: 3. This CDR3 comprises 14 residues. The germline V gene has CDR1 KGHSH and CDR2 LQKENI.

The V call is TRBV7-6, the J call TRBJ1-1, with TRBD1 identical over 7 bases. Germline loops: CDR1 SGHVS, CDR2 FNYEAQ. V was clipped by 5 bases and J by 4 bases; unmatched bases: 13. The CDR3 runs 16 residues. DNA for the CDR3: TGTGCCAGCAGCCATTGGGTGGCGACAGGGTTCACTGAAGCTTTCTTT. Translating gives CASSHWVATGFTEAFF.

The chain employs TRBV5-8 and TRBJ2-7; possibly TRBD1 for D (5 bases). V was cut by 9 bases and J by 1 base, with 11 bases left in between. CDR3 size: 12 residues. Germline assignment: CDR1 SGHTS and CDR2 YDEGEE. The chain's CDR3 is CATSKGSYEQYF. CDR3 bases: TGTGCCACGAGCAAGGGGTCCTACGAGCAGTACTTC.

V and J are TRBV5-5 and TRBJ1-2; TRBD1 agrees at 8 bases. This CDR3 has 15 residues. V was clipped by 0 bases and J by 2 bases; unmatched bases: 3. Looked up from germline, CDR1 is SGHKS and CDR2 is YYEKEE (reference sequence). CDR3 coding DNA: TGTGCCAGCAGCTTGGGGGACAGGCGAAACTATGGCTACACCTTC. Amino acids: CASSLGDRRNYGYTF.

The DNA of the CDR3 is TGTGCCAGCAGTTTAACGAGGGGGCTTTCAAACTATGGCTACACCTTC. Translation gives CASSLTRGLSNYGYTF. V usage is TRBV28 and J usage is TRBJ1-2; 7 nucleotides agree with TRBD1. The CDR3 spans 16 residues. J gave up 2 bases and V 2 bases, and 8 bases lay outside the gene matches. The germline CDR1 and CDR2 sequences are MDHEN and SYDVKM.

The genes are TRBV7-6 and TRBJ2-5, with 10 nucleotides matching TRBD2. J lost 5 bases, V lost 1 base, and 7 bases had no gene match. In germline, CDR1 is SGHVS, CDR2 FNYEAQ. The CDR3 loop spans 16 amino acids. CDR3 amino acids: CASSLESGGAYETQYF. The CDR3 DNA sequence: TGTGCCAGCAGCTTAGAAAGCGGGGGGGCCTACGAGACCCAGTACTTC.